This T cell receptor (beta chain) was sequenced during a study of T cell repertoires in cytomegalovirus infection. About the study: Public TCR beta signature analysis indicated the presence of both CMV infection and matching HLA type. General observations from the study: The ex vivo response showed dominance by HLA-C-restricted CMV-specific TCR beta clonotypes.

Germline CDR1 and CDR2: SGHTA and FQGNSA. V was clipped by 5 bases and J by 4 bases, with 11 bases between them. The length of the CDR3 is 13 residues. TCRdb analysed the reads with MiXCR anew, one entry per CDR3 protein. The sample includes roughly 81,000 distinct CDR3 sequences, about 3.8% seen only once; the top ten take over 4.5%. This clonotype came up many times. Its antigen is unknown. The TCR originated in a human donor in good health (CMV status not recorded). Some clones in this sample may be carry-over from other donors' samples. Sequenced sample: PBMCs. The genes are TRBV7-2 and TRBJ1-2; D call uncertain. The CDR3 protein is CASSIQSGYGYTF. The CDR3 DNA follows: TGTGCCAGCAGCATACAATCTGGCTATGGCTACACCTTC.